The rows below give T cell receptor beta chains drawn from one sample of a study of radiotherapy plus CTLA-4 blockade in lung cancer. TCRdb keeps only in-frame clones here, not all; method: immunoSEQ multiplex PCR. This table has around 45,000 clones, roughly 67% appearing once. The sequenced sample was peripheral blood, obtained from a patient treated with radiotherapy plus ipilimumab. These TCRs come from a human donor with non-small cell lung cancer who had a partial response to radiotherapy plus ipilimumab. Each CDR3 is given with its conserved first and last residue. Fields, in order: J gene, D gene, clone size, V gene, CDR3 DNA, CDR3 protein. A D gene is named only where the DNA matches it firmly. Clone size, where shown, is once, few, many, or a class for clones that have expanded.

>TRBJ2-7|-|-|TRBV4-2
TGTGCCAGCAGCCAGGGCAGCTCCTACGAGCAGTACTTC
CASSQGSSYEQYF
>TRBJ1-2|-|few|TRBV5-4
TGTGCCAGCAGCTTAACAGGGCTTGGATATGGCTACACCTTC
CASSLTGLGYGYTF
>TRBJ2-2|-|-|TRBV6-5
TGTGCCAGCAGATTCTCGAACACCGGGGAGCTGTTTTTT
CASRFSNTGELFF
>TRBJ1-2|TRBD1|-|TRBV7-2
TGTGCCAGCAGCCCCTCCGGACAGGCGACTAACTATGGCTACACCTTC
CASSPSGQATNYGYTF
>TRBJ1-2|TRBD1|few|TRBV7-9
TGTGCCAGCAGCTGGACAGGTGGCGGCTACACCTTC
CASSWTGGGYTF
>TRBJ2-5|-|-|TRBV6-5
TGTGCCAGCACCTCCCCGGGAGACGAGACCCAGTACTTC
CASTSPGDETQYF
>TRBJ2-3|-|-|TRBV7-9
TGTGCCAGCAGCTTCTTGCGCCCAAGCACAGATACGCAGTATTTT
CASSFLRPSTDTQYF
>TRBJ2-7|-|-|TRBV20-1
TGCAGTGCTAGGAAGACTAACGAGCAGTACTTC
CSARKTNEQYF
>TRBJ2-7|TRBD1|-|TRBV18
TGTGCCAGCTCACCACGACAGGGGAGCAGCTACGAGCAGTACTTC
CASSPRQGSSYEQYF
>TRBJ2-2|-|-|TRBV10-2
TGCGCCAGCAGTGCCCCGACAGACCGGATTAACACCGGGGAGCTGTTTTTT
CASSAPTDRINTGELFF
>TRBJ2-3|-|-|TRBV11-2
TGTGCCAGCAGCTTAGCAGTCAGGGGAGCTTCAGATACGCAGTATTTT
CASSLAVRGASDTQYF